Shown below are 6 T cell receptor beta chains from a single sample sequenced in a study of vaccination and CD4 T cells after COVID-19. This sample's treatment: roughly 10-day PBMC culture with coronavirus spike peptide pools or control peptides (ViraFEST assay). Unexposed donor CD4+ T cells predated the COVID-19 pandemic, collected 2011-2018. The Oncomine TCR Beta short-read assay sequenced DNA from cultured CD4+ T cells. TCRdb reprocessed the PCR reads via MiXCR and lists one record per CDR3 protein. The data hold roughly 5,400 distinct CDR3 sequences, with 30% to 45% observed a single time. Their antigens are not known. The sequenced sample was CD4+ T cells from blood, cultured in vitro. All receptors derive from a human donor in good health.

The rearrangement joins TRBV7-8 to TRBJ2-3; 8 nucleotides align to TRBD2. The length of the CDR3 is 15 residues. Looked up from germline, CDR1 is SGHVS and CDR2 is FQNEAQ. With V trimmed by 3 bases and J by 1 base, 3 bases remained unmatched. The CDR3 DNA follows: TGTGCCAGCAGCTTCCGGGGGGGGGGCACAGATACGCAGTATTTT. It yields the protein CASSFRGGGTDTQYF.

The chain links TRBV20-1 to TRBJ1-1, with 7 bases aligning to TRBD1. Germline loops: CDR1 DFQATT, CDR2 SNEGSKA (reference sequence). The CDR3 runs to 14 residues. V lost 3 bases to trimming and J lost 4 bases; unmatched junction nucleotides: 8. The CDR3 is CSASPPQGVTEAFF. The CDR3 nucleotides are TGCAGTGCTAGCCCCCCCCAGGGGGTCACTGAAGCTTTCTTT.

This clonotype was seen a few times. CDR3 in DNA: TGTGCCAGCAGTTACGGACACCCGGACACTGAAGCTTTCTTT. Its translation is CASSYGHPDTEAFF. The rearrangement links TRBV6-5 to TRBJ1-1; tentatively, D is TRBD1 (5 bases). Germline V gene lookup returns CDR1 MNHEY and CDR2 SVGAGI. V lost 2 bases and J lost 3, with 10 bases in between. The CDR3 covers 14 residues.

This sequence joins TRBV7-6 and TRBJ2-5; 7 bases line up with TRBD1. This CDR3 spans 13 amino acids. The J segment lost 7 bases and the V segment lost 4 bases, leaving 6 bases of the junction unmatched. Germline CDR1 and CDR2: SGHVS and FNYEAQ. CDR3 sequence reads: CASSSTGSVTQYF. The DNA for the CDR3 is TGTGCCAGCAGCTCGACAGGGTCGGTGACCCAGTACTTC.

This chain uses TRBV4-2 with TRBJ2-5, with 7 bases lining up with TRBD1. The V gene's germline CDR1 is LGHNA and CDR2 YNFKEQ. With V trimmed by 1 base and J by 2 bases, 1 base remained unmatched. This CDR3 comprises 14 residues. The CDR3 DNA is TGTGCCAGCAGCCAAGGGACAGGACAAGAGACCCAGTACTTC. It translates to CASSQGTGQETQYF.

CDR3 nucleotide sequence: TGTGCCATCAGGGGGACAGGGGACACTGAAGCTTTCTTT. This sequence encodes CAIRGTGDTEAFF. This chain connects TRBV10-3 to TRBJ1-1, with TRBD1 matching 10 bases. There are 13 residues in the CDR3. CDR1 and CDR2 from the germline V gene are ENHRY and SYGVKD. J lost 3 bases, V lost 6 bases, and 1 base had no gene match.